These 29 T cell receptor beta chains came from one sample sequenced in a study of T cell repertoires in cytomegalovirus infection. TCRdb reprocessed the reads with MiXCR, giving one entry per CDR3 protein. The table includes about 230,000 distinct CDR3 sequences, 6.5% detected once. The sample comprised PBMCs. All receptors come from a human donor in good health (CMV status not recorded). Some clones in this sample may be carry-over from other donors' samples.

A remark on this clonotype: One junction end disagrees with the germline gene, perhaps due to a read error. The V gene is TRBV30, the J gene TRBJ2-5; D is undetermined. Germline V lookup: CDR1 GTSNPN, CDR2 SVGIG (reference sequence). The CDR3 is 11 amino acids. CDR3 bases: TGTGCCTGGAGCCCAAAAGAGTCCCAGTACTTC. Translation gives CAWSPKESQYF.

In this sample, this clonotype turned up many times. The J gene is TRBJ2-7, the V gene TRBV29-1, with 12 nucleotides matching TRBD1. CDR1 is SQVTM, CDR2 ANQGSEA, per germline. V lost 6 bases, J lost 2 bases, and 5 bases stayed unmatched. This CDR3 comprises 14 residues. The DNA of the CDR3 is TGCAGCGTCCCGGGACAGGGGGCTCCCTACGAGCAGTACTTC. This gives the protein CSVPGQGAPYEQYF.

This clonotype was observed many times. The rearrangement joins TRBV29-1 to TRBJ2-1; TRBD2 is a possible D gene (6 bases). Germline assignment: CDR1 SQVTM and CDR2 ANQGSEA. The CDR3 length is 12 residues. The ends were cut back, 6 bases at V and 5 bases at J, with 11 bases in the middle. The CDR3 loop reads CSVEGLHNEQFF. The CDR3, as DNA: TGCAGCGTGGAGGGATTGCACAATGAGCAGTTCTTC.

This clonotype was detected ten times or more. The gene calls are TRBV7-2 and TRBJ2-3; the D gene is possibly TRBD1 (6 bases). The CDR3 spans 16 residues. V was trimmed by 2 bases and J by 3 bases, leaving 15 bases between them. CDR1 SGHTA and CDR2 FQGNSA come from the germline V gene. This CDR3 reads CASSLRGQRQTDTQYF. DNA of the CDR3: TGTGCCAGCAGCTTACGAGGACAGAGGCAGACAGATACGCAGTATTTT.

This clonotype was recorded at least ten times. The genes are TRBV12-3 or TRBV12-4 and TRBJ1-5, with 7 bases matching TRBD1. J lost 7 bases, V lost 6 bases, and 9 bases had no gene match. The CDR3 covers 14 residues. CDR3 nucleotides: TGTGCCAGCAGACTAGACAGGGAGGTCCAGCCCCAGCATTTT. Translated: CASRLDREVQPQHF.

This clonotype has a count of ten or more. V and J are TRBV29-1 and TRBJ2-5, with D possibly matching TRBD1 (5 bases). Trimming cost V 2 bases and J 5 bases, with 12 bases left between them. Germline V lookup: CDR1 SQVTM, CDR2 ANQGSEA. The CDR3 is 13 residues long. CDR3 coding DNA: TGCAGCGTTGAAACCCCAGGGCAGGAGACCCAGTACTTC. Encoded protein: CSVETPGQETQYF.

There are many counts of this clonotype. V is TRBV7-8 and J is TRBJ1-1; possibly TRBD1 for D (5 bases). This CDR3 is built from 13 residues. Germline lookup yields CDR1 SGHVS and CDR2 FQNEAQ. The V and J ends lost 5 bases and 10 bases respectively, with 17 bases between them. For the CDR3, the DNA is TGTGCCAGCAGCCCCACACCGGGACTGGGAGCTTTCTTT. It yields the protein CASSPTPGLGAFF. The full variable domain, with the rest looked up from reference TRBV7-8 and TRBJ1-1, is GAGVSQSPRYKVAKRGQDVALRCDPISGHVSLFWYQQALGQGPEFLTYFQNEAQLDKSGLPSDRFFAERPEGSVSTLKIQRTQQEDSAVYLCASSPTPGLGAFFGQGTRLTVV.

This clonotype was counted at least ten times. This chain uses TRBV6-5 with TRBJ2-6; D is uncertain. The V gene's germline CDR1 is MNHEY and CDR2 SVGAGI. The CDR3 runs to 17 residues. Trimming left V 0 bases short and J 0 bases short, with 9 bases between. CDR3 bases: TGTGCCAGCAGTTACTCAGTCCGGAGCTCTGGGGCCAACGTCCTGACTTTC. This gives the protein CASSYSVRSSGANVLTF.

At least ten counts were recorded for this clonotype. The rearrangement uses TRBV7-6 and TRBJ2-6; D call uncertain. CDR3 length equals 13 residues. Germline V gives CDR1 SGHVS, CDR2 FNYEAQ. V lost 3 bases to trimming and J lost 2 bases, with 2 bases between them. CDR3 amino acids: CASSLTGANVLTF. CDR3 DNA sequence: TGTGCCAGCAGCTTGACTGGGGCCAACGTCCTGACTTTC.

The table lists this clonotype with many counts. The chain couples TRBV7-9 to TRBJ1-1; 7 nucleotides agree with TRBD1. The CDR3 length is 16 residues. The germline CDR1 and CDR2 sequences are SEHNR and FQNEAQ (reference sequence). V gave up 6 bases and J gave up 0 bases; unmatched junction bases: 10. The CDR3 sequence is CASRRPPTGMNTEAFF. CDR3 DNA sequence: TGTGCCAGCAGAAGACCCCCGACAGGGATGAACACTGAAGCTTTCTTT.

The sample holds a few counts of this clonotype. The V call is TRBV20-1, the J call TRBJ2-7; D is tentatively TRBD1 or TRBD2 (6 bases each). With 6 bases removed from V and 0 bases from J, the gap between germline ends came to 21 bases. The CDR3 length is 16 residues. Germline V lookup: CDR1 DFQATT, CDR2 SNEGSKA (reference sequence). CDR3 in amino acids: CSAPPRGRGFSYEQYF. CDR3 coding DNA: TGCAGTGCACCCCCCAGGGGTCGGGGGTTCTCCTACGAGCAGTACTTC.

The CDR3 bases are TGCAGTGCTAGTCTACCATCCGGACTAGCGGGGCTAGAGCAGTTCTTC. This translates into CSASLPSGLAGLEQFF. V and J are TRBV20-1 and TRBJ2-1; 12 bases match TRBD2. Germline loops: CDR1 DFQATT, CDR2 SNEGSKA (reference sequence). V lost 3 bases, J lost 10 bases, and 13 bases stayed unmatched. The CDR3 runs 16 residues.

This clonotype has a count of ten or more. The rearrangement links TRBV5-1 to TRBJ2-1; D unresolved. CDR1 SGHRS and CDR2 YFSETQ come from the germline V gene. V was cut by 0 bases and J by 6 bases, with 13 bases left in between. The CDR3 has 15 amino acids. In nucleotides, the CDR3 is TGCGCCAGCAGCTTGGAGTACCTCGGGCTCAATGAGCAGTTCTTC. Its protein product is CASSLEYLGLNEQFF.

This clonotype was seen at least ten times. J is TRBJ2-1 and V is TRBV9, with D possibly TRBD2 on 6 matching bases. The CDR3 loop spans 13 amino acids. Per the germline V gene, CDR1 is SGDLS and CDR2 is YYNGEE. V was shortened by 4 bases and J by 7 bases, with 12 bases between the two germline ends. The CDR3 region has the DNA TGTGCCAGCAGCACGGGACTCCTAAATGAGCAGTTCTTC. It encodes CASSTGLLNEQFF.

This clonotype was detected many times. This chain uses TRBV12-3 or TRBV12-4 with TRBJ2-1; the D is unclear. The CDR3 spans 16 residues. Trimming left V 6 bases short and J 0 bases short, with 15 bases between. CDR3 sequence reads: CASRARTASSYNEQFF. CDR3 nucleotides: TGTGCCAGCAGGGCTAGGACGGCGAGCTCCTACAATGAGCAGTTCTTC.

Concerning this clonotype itself: Possible read error: a much larger clone is one base away. The V call is TRBV29-1, the J call TRBJ1-1; D might be TRBD1 (5 bases). CDR3 size: 13 residues. The germline gives CDR1 SQVTM, CDR2 ANQGSEA. The CDR3 coding sequence is TGCAGCGACTCCCGGGGGGAGGACACTGAAGTTTTCTTT. Translating gives CSDSRGEDTEVFF.

The chain combines TRBV7-2 with TRBJ2-3; the match to TRBD1 covers 7 bases. Germline V gives CDR1 SGHTA, CDR2 FQGNSA. V gave up 1 base and J gave up 2 bases; unmatched junction bases: 3. This CDR3 comprises 15 residues. This chain's CDR3 is CASSLGGTDTDTQYF. As DNA, the CDR3 is TGTGCCAGCAGCTTAGGGGGGACAGACACAGATACGCAGTATTTT.

This clonotype was seen more than once but under ten times. The CDR3 region is CSAKVVEGDQPQHF. CDR3 DNA: TGCAGTGCTAAAGTTGTGGAGGGGGATCAGCCCCAGCATTTT. This chain uses TRBV20-1 with TRBJ1-5; perhaps TRBD1 as D (6 bases). The CDR3 consists of 14 residues. Trimming removed 4 bases at V and 5 bases at J, with 15 bases between. In germline, CDR1 is DFQATT, CDR2 SNEGSKA (reference sequence).

The table lists this clonotype with many counts. The J gene is TRBJ1-4, the V gene TRBV7-2; D call uncertain. V lost 4 bases and J 11 bases, leaving 14 bases between the germline ends. CDR3 size: 13 residues. Germline V gene data show CDR1 as SGHTA and CDR2 as FQGNSA. The CDR3 sequence is CASSSDTRRKLFF. The CDR3, as DNA: TGTGCCAGCAGCTCTGACACGAGGAGGAAACTGTTTTTT.

The sample holds a few counts of this clonotype. The chain combines TRBV2 with TRBJ2-3, with D unresolved. Trimming took 6 bases from V and 2 from J, leaving 6 bases between them. CDR3 size: 12 residues. CDR1 and CDR2 (germline): SNHLY, FYNNEI. In DNA form, the CDR3 reads TGTGCCAGCAGAGGCGTCACAGATACGCAGTATTTT. Amino acids: CASRGVTDTQYF.

This clonotype was counted many times. V usage is TRBV11-2 and J usage is TRBJ2-5; perhaps TRBD1 as D (6 bases). The ends were cut back, 5 bases at V and 2 bases at J, with 9 bases in the middle. The CDR3 totals 13 residues. The V gene's germline CDR1 is SGHAT and CDR2 FQNNGV. CDR3 region: CASSKGTQETQYF. DNA for the CDR3: TGTGCCAGCAGCAAAGGGACACAAGAGACCCAGTACTTC.

At least ten counts were recorded for this clonotype. The chain combines TRBV6-1 with TRBJ1-1, with a possible D match to TRBD1 (6 bases). The CDR3 sequence is 15 residues long. V was cut by 10 bases and J by 3 bases, with 21 bases left in between. CDR1 is MNHNS and CDR2 is SASEGT in the germline V gene. In DNA form, the CDR3 reads TGTGCCATCCGGGGGGCGCGAGGTTTAGACACTGAAGCTTTCTTT. Amino acids: CAIRGARGLDTEAFF.

As to this clonotype: A much larger clone lies one base from this, so it may be a read error. This is likely a read error, given that the CDR3 carries no conserved phenylalanine or tryptophan at its end. The gene calls are TRBV5-3 and TRBJ1-1; 7 bases are shared with TRBD1. TRBV5-3 falls under the ORF class, with uncertain function. V trimming: 8 bases; J trimming: 4 bases; junction bases outside the gene matches: 5. The length of the CDR3 is 12 residues. CDR3 protein: CASSRQGTEAFS. Here the CDR3 DNA reads TGTGCCAGCAGCCGACAGGGCACTGAAGCTTTCTCT.

The sample holds many counts of this clonotype. CDR3 protein: CASSSWTGFNQPQHF. The CDR3, as DNA: TGTGCCAGCAGCTCCTGGACAGGGTTCAATCAGCCCCAGCATTTT. The chain recombines TRBV7-2 with TRBJ1-5; 8 nucleotides align to TRBD1. Trimming at V came to 4 bases and at J to 3 bases, leaving 5 bases not matched to a gene. The germline V gene encodes CDR1 SGHTA and CDR2 FQGNSA. The CDR3 is made up of 15 amino acids. The full variable domain, in which reference TRBV7-2 and TRBJ1-5 provide the parts outside the CDR3, is GAGVSQSPSNKVTEKGKDVELRCDPISGHTALYWYRQSLGQGLEFLIYFQGNSAPDKSGLPSDRFSAERTGGSVSTLTIQRTQQEDSAVYLCASSSWTGFNQPQHFGDGTRLSIL.

This clonotype has at least ten counts. CDR3 coding DNA: TGTGCCAGCAGCTTGGCCGAACTGGCAGGGAGCACCGGGGAGCTGTTTTTT. As protein: CASSLAELAGSTGELFF. The V and J genes are TRBV5-5 and TRBJ2-2, with D perhaps being TRBD1 or TRBD2 (5 bases each). The CDR3 covers 17 residues. Germline-derived CDR1 and CDR2 are SGHKS and YYEKEE (reference sequence). V was clipped by 0 bases and J by 4 bases, with 16 bases between them.

This clonotype was found many times. The V call is TRBV6-2 or TRBV6-3, the J call TRBJ2-4; D gene unclear. Between the trimmed V and J ends, which lost 5 bases and 1 base, there was a span of 12 bases. This CDR3 has 15 residues. Germline V gene data show CDR1 as MNHEY and CDR2 as SVGEGT. CDR3 loop: CASSNLRIAKNIQYF. CDR3 bases: TGTGCCAGCAGTAACCTTAGGATCGCCAAAAACATTCAGTACTTC.

This clonotype was detected many times. The V call is TRBV10-3, the J call TRBJ2-1, with D possibly TRBD2 on 6 matching bases. Germline V lookup: CDR1 ENHRY, CDR2 SYGVKD. The germline V and J ends were trimmed by 3 bases and 10 bases, with 22 bases remaining between them. CDR3 size: 16 residues. This chain's CDR3 is CAISDGGQGHHGEQFF. CDR3 nucleotide sequence: TGTGCCATCAGTGATGGAGGGCAGGGCCATCATGGGGAGCAGTTCTTC.

At least ten counts were recorded for this clonotype. V gene TRBV29-1 combines with J gene TRBJ2-5; D perhaps matches TRBD1 (5 bases). Deletions cut 4 bases from V and 2 bases from J, with 14 bases between. CDR3 size: 14 residues. Germline V gene sequence: CDR1 SQVTM, CDR2 ANQGSEA. In DNA, the CDR3 is TGCAGCGTTGTGGTGGACACCACACAAGAGACCCAGTACTTC. Protein: CSVVVDTTQETQYF.

This clonotype was seen many times. V gene TRBV3-1 combines with J gene TRBJ1-2; D unclear. Germline CDR1 is LGHDT and CDR2 is YNNKEL (reference sequence). Trimming pared 0 bases from V and 2 bases from J, leaving 1 base between. The CDR3 is made up of 12 amino acids. The CDR3 spells CASSQENYGYTF. In nucleotides, the CDR3 is TGTGCCAGCAGCCAAGAAAACTATGGCTACACCTTC.